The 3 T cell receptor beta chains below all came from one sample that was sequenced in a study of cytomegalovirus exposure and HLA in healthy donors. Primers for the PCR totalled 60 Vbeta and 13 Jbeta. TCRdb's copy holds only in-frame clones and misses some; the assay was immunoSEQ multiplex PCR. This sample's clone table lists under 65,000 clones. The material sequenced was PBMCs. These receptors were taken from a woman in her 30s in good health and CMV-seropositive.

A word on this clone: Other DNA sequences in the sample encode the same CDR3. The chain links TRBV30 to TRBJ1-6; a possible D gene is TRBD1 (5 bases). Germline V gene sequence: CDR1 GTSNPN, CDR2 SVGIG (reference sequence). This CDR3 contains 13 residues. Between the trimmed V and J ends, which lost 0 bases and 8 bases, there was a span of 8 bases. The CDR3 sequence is CAWSVGEDSPLHF. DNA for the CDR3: TGTGCCTGGAGTGTGGGGGAGGATTCACCCCTCCACTTT.

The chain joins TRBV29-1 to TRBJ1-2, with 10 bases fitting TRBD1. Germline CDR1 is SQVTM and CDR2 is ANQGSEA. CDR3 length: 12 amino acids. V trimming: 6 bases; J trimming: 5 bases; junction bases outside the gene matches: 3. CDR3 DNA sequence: TGCAGCGTGGTGGACAGGGGGTATGGCTACACCTTC. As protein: CSVVDRGYGYTF.

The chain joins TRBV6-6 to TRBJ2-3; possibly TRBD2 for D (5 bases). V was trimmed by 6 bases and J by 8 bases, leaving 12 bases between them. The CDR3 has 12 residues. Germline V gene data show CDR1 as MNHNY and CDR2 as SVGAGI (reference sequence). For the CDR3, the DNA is TGTGCCAGCAGCCCCGAGCGGACTACGCAGTATTTT. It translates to CASSPERTTQYF.